This T cell receptor (beta chain) was documented in a study of cytomegalovirus exposure and HLA in healthy donors. Notes on the study in general: Reports showed the classifier diagnosing cytomegalovirus status with high specificity and sensitivity. Analyzed later, most CMV-associated TCR beta chains appeared HLA-restricted. Researchers had no immune exposure information except CMV serostatus available.

The CDR3 totals 13 residues. Trimming stripped 6 bases from V and 2 bases from J, with 11 bases between. Germline V gives CDR1 MNHNY, CDR2 SVGAGI (reference sequence). With respect to this clone: The antigen remains unidentified.

PCR employed 60 Vbeta and 13 Jbeta primers. The protocol was immunoSEQ multiplex PCR, while the TCRdb copy is restricted to in-frame clones and leaves out a portion. The sample lists 180,000 or so clones; approximately 85% were seen once. Specimen: PBMCs. The V call is TRBV6-6, the J call TRBJ2-7, with no clear D. This clonotype was sampled from a man younger than 35 in good health and CMV-seropositive. CDR3: CASSPNPTYEQYF. The CDR3, as DNA: TGTGCCAGCAGCCCTAATCCAACCTACGAGCAGTACTTC.